The rows below give T cell receptor beta chains drawn from one sample of a study of T cells in localized non-small cell lung cancer. The table came from immunoSEQ multiplex PCR; TCRdb's copy has only in-frame clones and leaves some out. Here the sample spans tens of thousands of clones, about 91% being singletons. This material consisted of peripheral blood mononuclear cells, taken before any cancer treatment. The receptors here all came from a woman aged 40-69 years with stage III lung adenocarcinoma. The CDR3 runs from the conserved cysteine through the conserved F or W. The D gene is left open where the match is weak. Clone size is given for some rows only: seen once, a few or many times, or a class if the clone is expanded.

j_call	d_call	cdr3_length	clone_size	v_call	cdr3_nt	cdr3_aa
TRBJ2-3	.	11	.	TRBV18	TGTGCCAGCTCACAGTCAGATACGCAGTATTTT	CASSQSDTQYF
TRBJ1-1	.	14	.	TRBV5-1	TGCGCCAGCAGCTGGGCAGTGGAGAACACTGAAGCTTTCTTT	CASSWAVENTEAFF
TRBJ1-2	TRBD1	17	.	TRBV27	TGTGCCAGCAGTTTATCGAGGGCAGGGGGGGCCTTTTATGGCTACACCTTC	CASSLSRAGGAFYGYTF
TRBJ1-1	.	15	.	TRBV15	TGTGCCACCAGCAGAGGAGGGGTGGGGAACACTGAAGCTTTCTTT	CATSRGGVGNTEAFF
TRBJ1-2	.	18	.	TRBV27	TGTGCCAGCAGTTTATCGGCCGTTAACAGGAATACTAACTATGGCTACACCTTC	CASSLSAVNRNTNYGYTF
TRBJ2-3	.	13	few	TRBV11-3	TGTGCCAGCAGCCCAGGGGGGGGAAGCGCGCAGTATTTT	CASSPGGGSAQYF
TRBJ1-5	TRBD1	15	.	TRBV15	TGTGCCACCAGCAGTCGTACAGGGGGGGGTCAGCCCCAGCATTTT	CATSSRTGGGQPQHF
TRBJ2-1	.	12	.	TRBV13	TGTGCCAGCAGCCTTGGTGGCAATGAGCAGTTCTTC	CASSLGGNEQFF
TRBJ2-1	.	11	.	TRBV2	TGTGCCAGCAGCGACGCCTATGAGCAGTTCTTC	CASSDAYEQFF
TRBJ1-1	.	13	once	TRBV9	TGTGCCAGCAGCGTAGGAGGGTCCACTGAAGCTTTCTTT	CASSVGGSTEAFF
TRBJ2-3	.	11	.	TRBV29-1	TGCAGCGTTGAGGAGGCAGATACGCAGTATTTT	CSVEEADTQYF
TRBJ1-5	.	13	.	TRBV7-2	TGTGCCAGCAGCGAACAACAGGACCAGCCCCAGCATTTT	CASSEQQDQPQHF
TRBJ1-1	TRBD1	13	.	TRBV13	TGTGCCAGCAGTCAACAGGGGGCCACTGAAGCTTTCTTT	CASSQQGATEAFF
TRBJ2-1	.	15	few	TRBV6-5	TGTGCCACCCAATTTCTTGGAAGCGGTTTAAATGAGCAGTTCTTC	CATQFLGSGLNEQFF
TRBJ2-1	TRBD2	13	.	TRBV9	TGTGCCAGCAGCCCCGGGACTAACAATGAGCAGTTCTTC	CASSPGTNNEQFF
TRBJ2-1	TRBD2	15	.	TRBV5-4	TGTGCCAGCAGCCGGGGACTAGCGGGTCTCAATGAGCAGTTCTTC	CASSRGLAGLNEQFF
TRBJ1-3	.	15	.	TRBV30	TGTGCCTGGGGGGCAGGGCCAACCTCTGGAAACACCATATATTTT	CAWGAGPTSGNTIYF
TRBJ2-1	.	13	.	TRBV5-1	TGCGCCAGCAGCTTGGTTCCCACCGGTGAGCAGTTCTTC	CASSLVPTGEQFF
TRBJ1-1	.	16	few	TRBV10-2	TGCGCCAGCACACTGGGATTTCGGACTGGGAGCACTGAAGCTTTCTTT	CASTLGFRTGSTEAFF
TRBJ1-1	.	11	.	TRBV6-5	TGTGCCAGCAGTGGTGGCGCTGAAGCTTTCTTT	CASSGGAEAFF